This section outlines one T cell receptor beta chain sequence together with its context. Its antigen remains unidentified. Base qualities are not at hand, and no much larger clone is one base apart. This entry comes from a study of cytomegalovirus exposure and HLA in healthy donors (dated by TCRdb to 2015 to 2018). For context, the study as a whole: An earlier analysis of several hundred of the donors reported approximately 300 Gb of sequence data and 100 million to 130 million unique TCR beta sequences from about 179 million T cells. In a later analysis, previously published TCR beta repertoires from about 640 donors were re-analyzed and high-resolution HLA genotyping was added so that TCR occurrence patterns could be studied. An early release that covered about 640 HLA-typed donors contained approximately 290 gigabases of sequencing data and 80 million or so unique TCR sequences. The study used immunosequencing to profile the T cell repertoires of 666 subjects and linked those repertoires to cytomegalovirus serostatus. In the later analysis, no new phenotypic data were used to find candidate immune exposures; instead, reliance was placed on TCR beta sequences and their occurrence across donors. Roughly 5 DR-DQ haplotypes were handled as single units for association and clustering, since linkage in the cohort was strong. Class I and class II HLA loci were covered by the typing at four-digit resolution. To predict cytomegalovirus infection status, the study brought together high-throughput TCR immunosequencing, statistical association of individual TCRs with disease status, and machine learning. Of the roughly 430 genotyped donors, around 81% fell in the genetic ancestry cluster associated with self-reported Caucasian donors. In an earlier analysis of 587 of the donors, high-throughput TCR beta sequencing was used to judge whether each TCR beta V gene segment behaved as functional or pseudogenic. The aim of the study was to test whether cataloging public T cell receptors could identify signatures of past pathogen exposure. In addition to the first cohort of roughly 700 subjects, a separate validation cohort of some 120 different subjects was used. Every repertoire in the discovery cohort had been generated on one and the same sequencing platform. Alongside the repertoire data, information on donor age, sex, ethnicity and CMV serostatus was compiled. A later genetic analysis took genome-wide SNP genotypes for about three fifths of the roughly 670 donors and used that subset as a discovery cohort. The number of donors typed differed by locus, with roughly 620-630 for A, B, C, DRB1 and DQB1, 522 for DQA1, over 600 for DPA1, and about 450 for DPB1. Across some 400 genotyped donors of the cohort, an average of about 220,000 unique TCR beta nucleotide sequences per donor were sequenced, and roughly 20% of those sequences were non-productive. The research as a whole found: A later analysis found that most CMV-associated TCR beta chains appeared HLA-restricted, with HLA associations seemingly driven largely by CMV exposure. Because the 87-base-pair reads could not distinguish some IMGT-functional V segments, including TRBV6-2 and TRBV6-3, those segments were excluded. V-gene and J-gene trimming of TCR beta chains was associated with a missense DCLRE1C variant in a later genetic analysis, and the association was replicated in an independent cohort. Strong co-occurrence of HLA alleles, especially DR and DQ, made assigning TCR associations to individual alleles difficult. In a later analysis, several top co-occurrence clusters were reported to appear linked to parvovirus B19, influenza, CMV and Epstein-Barr virus. In an earlier analysis of more than 450 of the donors, most TCR beta V segments were observed in productive rearrangements about 90% or about 30% of the time, broadly matching IMGT annotations. A later analysis associated approximately 17,000 TCR beta sequences with specific HLA alleles at a false discovery rate of 0.05. A few of the identified cytomegalovirus-associated TCR beta chains were confirmed in vitro to be specific for cytomegalovirus antigens. Across donors, most TCR sequences were observed very rarely, whereas some public TCRs were present in many individuals. Because some donors lacked HLA typing at each locus, the association tests relied only on the typed subset. The authors suggested that the approach could potentially be extended to other disease states and immunological phenotypes. The classifier was reported to diagnose cytomegalovirus status with high specificity and sensitivity in both the original cohort and the validation cohort. Compared with the 666-donor mean, donors in an Asian-associated ancestry cluster had fewer N-insertions in productive TCRs, according to a later genetic analysis. Compared with equally common non-associated chains, HLA-associated TCR beta chains in a later analysis were more clonally expanded and had lower generation probabilities. In a later analysis, the rate of TCR association differed among HLA loci, with DRB1 alleles having the most associated TCRs and HLA-C alleles having the fewest. Presence/absence analyses assumed roughly uniform sequencing depth across donors, an assumption that may not hold. Correlated functional status among segregating V segments might reflect linkage disequilibrium, but an unknown experimental factor could not be ruled out. A further reported finding was that TCR beta sequences accurately predicted the HLA-A and HLA-B alleles for most subjects in the first cohort. Because counts were too low, more than 15 rarely observed V segments, including chromosome 9 orphons, were excluded from the earlier analysis of under 650 of the donors. In this cohort, only TCR beta chains were sequenced, and detectable features were limited by the absence of alpha or paired-chain data. The study listed 164 TCR beta chains as associated with cytomegalovirus. The only immune exposure information available for the cohort was CMV serostatus. A cluster of highly shared sequence variants was judged likely to be a technical artifact of the sequencing pipeline.

The V and J ends are trimmed by 3 bases and 0 bases, leaving 12 bases between them. The CDR3, cysteine through phenylalanine, is 16 amino acids long. Of all the DNA, just the CDR3 is kept, 48 bases in frame from base 1. The germline V gene supplies CDR1 SGHTA and CDR2 FQGNSA. The cohort was made up of approximately 700 healthy bone marrow donors. At the time of sampling, all cohort members were nominally healthy, though unrecorded immune exposures were likely present. The donor tested CMV seropositive, placing the donor among the 289 seropositive members of the cohort. A peripheral blood sample was provided by each donor, and peripheral blood mononuclear cells were used for TCR beta sequencing. Genomic DNA was extracted from the blood cell samples with the Qiagen DNeasy Blood Extraction Kit. Library construction relied on the immunoSEQ multiplex PCR assay. A mixture of 60 forward primers for TCR Vbeta segments and 13 reverse primers for TCR Jbeta segments was used in the multiplex PCR. A multiplex PCR assay on genomic DNA amplified the CDR3 region of rearranged TCR beta genes. The Illumina HiSeq System was used to sequence the amplified TCR beta libraries as 87-base-pair reads. The paper's data handling went like this. A later analysis counted approximately 76 million unique TCR beta chains across the roughly 700 repertoires, and some 11 million of these chains were shared by at least two donors. A nearest-neighbor algorithm error-corrected the raw reads and collapsed the reads into unique sequences, merging closely related sequences to remove PCR and sequencing errors. To assign V, D and J gene segments, CDR3 sequences were aligned to IMGT reference sequences. Each retained sequence needed at least a six-nucleotide match to both a V gene segment and a J gene segment. Rearrangements were classified as productive when the CDR3 lacked stop codons and remained in frame with V and J, and all other rearrangements were classified as non-productive. Following IMGT convention, CDR3 was defined as the stretch from the second conserved V-encoded cysteine to the conserved J-encoded phenylalanine. The earlier analysis of about 610 of the donors excluded sequences that lacked an unambiguous match to a single V gene segment. In an earlier analysis of a few hundred of the donors, V segments were called functional above 56.7% productive rearrangements and were called segregating when the between-donor standard deviation exceeded 5%. A statistical classification framework was built for diagnosing cytomegalovirus status from the catalog of TCR beta chain sequences. V and J gene assignment, in a later analysis, came from comparing TCR nucleotide sequences with IMGT/GENE-DB human TR gene sequences. The TCRdist pipeline was used in a later analysis to assign CDR3 sequences and most-parsimonious VDJ recombination scenarios. In a later analysis, each TCR beta chain was defined by its CDR3 amino acid sequence together with its V-gene family, and reads lacking a unique V-gene family were excluded. In a later analysis, 450 to 600 highly shared, low-generation-probability nucleotide sequences were removed to address suspected cross-contamination and a sequencing artifact. A later analysis calculated a clonal expansion index for each public chain from normalized within-repertoire ranks of inferred template counts. A later analysis computed generation probabilities with a VDJ recombination model fitted to out-of-frame rearrangements, and checked the results against IGoR. In a later analysis, TCR-TCR, TCR-HLA and TCR-CMV co-occurrence was scored with hypergeometric tests, and a repertoire-size bias correction was applied to TCR pairs. To estimate false discovery rates, a later analysis permuted the HLA or CMV assignments 20 times. In a later analysis, co-occurring TCRs were grouped using DBSCAN, with TCRdist sequence similarity added in when clustering inside HLA-allele-positive subsets. Co-occurrence clustering excluded repertoires with fewer than 30,000 or more than 120,000 public chains, plus five with anomalous nucleotide sharing. TCRdb carries this immuneACCESS record with in-frame sequences only. Its versions omit some clonotypes, under half of them owing to an unresolved V gene in the studies checked, with the rest unexplained. From that table come the V and J calls and clone size; the DNA was used to work out D and trimming. Present in this sample are under 200,000 clones, around 79% of which were seen just once. In total, the top ten clones hold roughly 2.8% of the sample.

The chain is made from TRBV7-2 and TRBJ2-4; TRBD1 could be the D gene, as 6 bases match. The sequencing input was PBMCs. The sequence was obtained from a woman between 40 and 55 years old in good health and CMV-seropositive. The CDR3 reads CASSLGDKVAKNIQYF. The DNA sequence reads TGTGCCAGCAGCTTGGGGGACAAAGTAGCCAAAAACATTCAGTACTTC.